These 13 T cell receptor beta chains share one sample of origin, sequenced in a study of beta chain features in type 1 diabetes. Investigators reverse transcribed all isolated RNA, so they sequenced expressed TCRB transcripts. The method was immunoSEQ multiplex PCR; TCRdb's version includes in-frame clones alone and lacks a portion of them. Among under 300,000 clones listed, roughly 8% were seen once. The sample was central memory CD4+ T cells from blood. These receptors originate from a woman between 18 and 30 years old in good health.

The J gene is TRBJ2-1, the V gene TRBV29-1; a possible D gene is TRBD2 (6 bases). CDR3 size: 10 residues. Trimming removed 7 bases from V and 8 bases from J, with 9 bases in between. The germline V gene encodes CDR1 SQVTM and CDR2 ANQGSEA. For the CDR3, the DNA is TGCAGCGCCGGAGGGCATGAGCAGTTCTTC. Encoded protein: CSAGGHEQFF.

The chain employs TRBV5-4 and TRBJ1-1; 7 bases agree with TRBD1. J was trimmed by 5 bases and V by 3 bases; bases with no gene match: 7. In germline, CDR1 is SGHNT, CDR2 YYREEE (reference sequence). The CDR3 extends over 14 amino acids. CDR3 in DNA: TGTGCCAGCAGCTCCTTGACAGGGAGAACTGAAGCTTTCTTT. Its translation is CASSSLTGRTEAFF. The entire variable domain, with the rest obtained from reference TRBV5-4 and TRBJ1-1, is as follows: ETGVTQSPTHLIKTRGQQVTLRCSSQSGHNTVSWYQQALGQGPQFIFQYYREEENGRGNFPPRFSGLQFPNYSSELNVNALELDDSALYLCASSSLTGRTEAFFGQGTRLTVV.

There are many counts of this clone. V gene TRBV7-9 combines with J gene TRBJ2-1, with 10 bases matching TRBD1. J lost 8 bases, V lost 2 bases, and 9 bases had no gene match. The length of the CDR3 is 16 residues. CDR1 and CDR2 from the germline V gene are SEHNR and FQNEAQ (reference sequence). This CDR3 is CASSLTWDRGSYEQFF. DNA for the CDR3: TGTGCCAGCAGCTTAACATGGGACAGGGGAAGCTATGAGCAGTTCTTC.

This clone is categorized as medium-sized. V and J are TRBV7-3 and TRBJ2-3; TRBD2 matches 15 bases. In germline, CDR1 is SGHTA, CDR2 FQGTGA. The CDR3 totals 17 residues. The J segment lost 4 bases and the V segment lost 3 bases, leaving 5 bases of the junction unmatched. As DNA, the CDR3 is TGTGCCAGCAGCTTGTCCGGGACTAGCGGGGGGCCAGATACGCAGTATTTT. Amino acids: CASSLSGTSGGPDTQYF.

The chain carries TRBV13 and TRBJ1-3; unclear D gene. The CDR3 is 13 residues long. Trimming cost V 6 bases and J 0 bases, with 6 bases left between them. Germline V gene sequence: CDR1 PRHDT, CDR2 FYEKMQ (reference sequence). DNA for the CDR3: TGTGCCAGCAGTCCGCTCTCTGGAAACACCATATATTTT. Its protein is CASSPLSGNTIYF.

The CDR3: CARQGSFGNTIYF. The DNA for the CDR3 is TGTGCCCGACAGGGCTCATTTGGAAACACCATATATTTT. The chain carries TRBV30 and TRBJ1-3; 7 bases map to TRBD1. Trimming at V came to 8 bases and at J to 3 bases, leaving 7 bases not matched to a gene. From germline, CDR1 is GTSNPN and CDR2 SVGIG (reference sequence). The CDR3 covers 13 residues.

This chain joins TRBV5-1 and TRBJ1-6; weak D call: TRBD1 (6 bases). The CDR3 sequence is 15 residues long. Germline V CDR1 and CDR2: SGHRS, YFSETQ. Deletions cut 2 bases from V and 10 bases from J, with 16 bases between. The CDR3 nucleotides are TGCGCCAGCAGCTTAGTCGGCAGGGGAGGCTCACCCCTCCACTTT. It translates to CASSLVGRGGSPLHF.

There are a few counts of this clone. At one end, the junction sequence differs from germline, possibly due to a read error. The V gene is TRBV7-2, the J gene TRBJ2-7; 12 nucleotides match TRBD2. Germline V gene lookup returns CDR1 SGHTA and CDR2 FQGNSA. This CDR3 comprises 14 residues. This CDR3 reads CASSFVTSGRNHHF. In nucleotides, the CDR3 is TGTGCCAGCAGCTTTGTAACTAGCGGGAGGAACCACCACTTC.

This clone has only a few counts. CDR3 coding DNA: TGTGCCAGCAGCTCGAGGGACAATTACGAGCAGTACGTC. It encodes CASSSRDNYEQYV. The V call is TRBV7-9, the J call TRBJ2-7, with a tentative D call TRBD1 (6 bases). Trimming removed 4 bases at V and 4 bases at J, with 11 bases between. The CDR3 sequence is 13 residues long. The germline V gene has CDR1 SEHNR and CDR2 FQNEAQ (reference sequence).

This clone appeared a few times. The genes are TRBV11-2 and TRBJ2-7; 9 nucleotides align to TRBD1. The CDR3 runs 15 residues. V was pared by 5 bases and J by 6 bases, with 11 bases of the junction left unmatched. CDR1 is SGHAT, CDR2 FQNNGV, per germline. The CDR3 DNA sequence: TGTGCCAGCAGCGATAGATCGGGACAGGGTCGCGAGCAGTACGTC. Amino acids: CASSDRSGQGREQYV.

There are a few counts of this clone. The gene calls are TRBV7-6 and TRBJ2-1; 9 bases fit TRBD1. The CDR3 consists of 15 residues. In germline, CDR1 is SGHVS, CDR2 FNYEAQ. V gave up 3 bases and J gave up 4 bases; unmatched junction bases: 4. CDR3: CASSFFGQGYNEQFF. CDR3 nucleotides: TGTGCCAGCAGCTTCTTTGGACAGGGGTACAATGAGCAGTTCTTC.

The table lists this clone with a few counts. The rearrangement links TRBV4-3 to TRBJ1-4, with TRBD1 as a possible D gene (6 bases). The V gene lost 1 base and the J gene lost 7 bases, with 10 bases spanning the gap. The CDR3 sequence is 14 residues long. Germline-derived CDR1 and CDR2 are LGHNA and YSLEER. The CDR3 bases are TGCGCCAGCAGCCAAGGCGGGGGCAGTGAAAAACTGTTTTTT. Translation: CASSQGGGSEKLFF.

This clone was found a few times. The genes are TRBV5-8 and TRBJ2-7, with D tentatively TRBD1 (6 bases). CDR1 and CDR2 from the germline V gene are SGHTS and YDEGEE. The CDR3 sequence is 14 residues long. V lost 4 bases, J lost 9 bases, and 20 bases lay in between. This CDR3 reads CASSESRDKIPQYV. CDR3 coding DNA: TGTGCCAGCAGCGAGAGCCGGGACAAGATACCGCAGTACGTC.